A single sample is the source of the 30 T cell receptor beta chains below, sequenced in a study of T cell repertoires in cytomegalovirus infection. In TCRdb, the reads were re-called with MiXCR into one record per CDR3 protein. The sample lists 500,000 to 600,000 distinct CDR3 sequences; 16% were seen once. Sequences were obtained from CD8+ T cells from PBMCs. These TCRs come from a human donor in good health (CMV status not recorded). Some clones in this sample may be carry-over from other donors' samples.

This clonotype has only a few counts. This rearrangement joins TRBV6-6 to TRBJ2-7; D unclear. Germline CDR1 reads MNHNY; CDR2 reads SVGAGI (reference sequence). Trimming removed 2 bases at V and 4 bases at J, with 15 bases between. This CDR3 is 15 amino acids long. The CDR3 DNA sequence: TGTGCCAGCAGTTACCCAGAGGCCCCGGGTTACGAGCAGTACTTC. Its protein product is CASSYPEAPGYEQYF.

This clonotype was found many times. The chain has TRBV11-1 and TRBJ2-5; D is possibly TRBD1 (9 bases). Germline lookup yields CDR1 SGHAT and CDR2 FQDESV (reference sequence). Trimming took off 3 bases at V and 3 bases at J, with 38 bases between the two ends. This CDR3 has 23 residues. The CDR3 reads CASSFLPGQGSSGGNWVEETQYF. The CDR3 DNA reads TGTGCCAGCAGCTTCCTCCCGGGACAGGGTTCCAGCGGGGGAAATTGGGTAGAAGAGACCCAGTACTTC.

This clonotype was seen only a few times. The J gene is TRBJ2-3, the V gene TRBV28, with D hard to call. Germline V gene data show CDR1 as MDHEN and CDR2 as SYDVKM. CDR3 length equals 15 residues. The V and J ends lost 7 bases and 2 bases respectively, with 16 bases between them. The CDR3 spells CASNVFVGATDTQYF. CDR3 coding DNA: TGTGCCAGCAATGTTTTTGTAGGAGCCACAGATACGCAGTATTTT.

This clonotype has just a few counts. The J gene is TRBJ1-5, the V gene TRBV19; tentatively, D is TRBD1 (5 bases). In germline, CDR1 is LNHDA, CDR2 SQIVND (reference sequence). Trimming took 6 bases from V and 1 from J, leaving 10 bases between them. This CDR3 spans 14 amino acids. The CDR3 loop reads CASRGRESNQPQHF. The CDR3 DNA sequence: TGTGCCAGTAGGGGCAGGGAGAGCAATCAGCCCCAGCATTTT.

This clonotype has a count of ten or more. The rearrangement links TRBV7-9 to TRBJ1-2; D is undetermined. The germline gives CDR1 SEHNR, CDR2 FQNEAQ (reference sequence). The CDR3 is 12 amino acids. V dropped 5 bases and J dropped 8 bases, with 12 bases sitting between them. CDR3 in amino acids: CASSTRPRGYTF. CDR3 DNA: TGTGCCAGCAGCACTAGACCCCGGGGCTACACCTTC.

Concerning this clonotype: Germline and junction disagree at one end, which may indicate a read error. This chain links TRBV19 with TRBJ2-2; TRBD2 might be the D (5 bases). Germline V gene lookup returns CDR1 LNHDA and CDR2 SQIVND (reference sequence). The CDR3 consists of 11 residues. CDR3: CATGNPGELFF. The DNA for the CDR3 is TGTGCCACCGGGAACCCCGGGGAGCTGTTTTTT.

The chain employs TRBV27 and TRBJ2-3; TRBD2 aligns across 9 bases. Unmatched junction bases numbered 10, after V lost 6 bases and J lost 3 bases. This CDR3 spans 16 amino acids. Germline loops: CDR1 MNHEY, CDR2 SMNVEV (reference sequence). The DNA for the CDR3 is TGTGCCAGCAGCCCCCGGACTAGCGAATGGACAGATACGCAGTATTTT. It translates to CASSPRTSEWTDTQYF.

The chain joins TRBV7-9 to TRBJ2-2, with 11 bases matching TRBD1. J was trimmed by 1 base and V by 5 bases; bases with no gene match: 9. Germline CDR1 is SEHNR and CDR2 is FQNEAQ (reference sequence). CDR3 length: 18 amino acids. In DNA form, the CDR3 reads TGTGCCAGCAGCCACCCACCGGACAGGGGGCAGAACACCGGGGAGCTGTTTTTT. Amino acid sequence: CASSHPPDRGQNTGELFF. Combining the CDR3 with reference TRBV7-9 and TRBJ2-2 gives the whole variable domain DTGVSQNPRHKITKRGQNVTFRCDPISEHNRLYWYRQTLGQGPEFLTYFQNEAQLEKSRLLSDRFSAERPKGSFSTLEIQRTEQGDSAMYLCASSHPPDRGQNTGELFFGEGSRLTVL.

This clonotype was observed at least ten times. The chain employs TRBV28 and TRBJ1-6, with unresolved D. V gave up 4 bases and J gave up 16 bases, with 8 bases separating them. Looked up from germline, CDR1 is MDHEN and CDR2 is SYDVKM. There are 10 residues in the CDR3. CDR3 in amino acids: CASSSGLLHF. CDR3 coding DNA: TGTGCCAGCAGTTCCGGACTACTCCACTTT.

The chain is built from TRBV9 and TRBJ1-1; TRBD1 agrees at 7 bases. V shed 2 bases, J shed 3 bases, and the junction held 4 bases outside the gene matches. This CDR3 region has 14 residues. Germline V CDR1 and CDR2: SGDLS, YYNGEE. The CDR3 nucleotides are TGTGCCAGCAGCGTCAGGGGGACGGACACTGAAGCTTTCTTT. It codes for CASSVRGTDTEAFF.

This clonotype has a handful of counts. This chain connects TRBV2 to TRBJ2-7, with D possibly matching TRBD1 (6 bases). Germline lookup yields CDR1 SNHLY and CDR2 FYNNEI. The ends were cut back, 8 bases at V and 4 bases at J, with 18 bases in the middle. The CDR3 has 14 amino acids. This chain's CDR3 is CASAGDTLGYEQYF. The CDR3 DNA follows: TGTGCCAGCGCAGGGGATACCCTCGGGTACGAGCAGTACTTC.

Regarding this clonotype: Being one base from a much bigger clone, this may be a read error. The chain links TRBV7-4 to TRBJ1-3; no reliable D call. The germline V gene encodes CDR1 SGHVT and CDR2 SQSDAQ. The CDR3 spans 13 residues. The CDR3 DNA reads TGTGTCAGCAGCTTAGGCAGGATAAACACCATATATTTT. Translation: CVSSLGRINTIYF. The variable domain in full, with the rest retrieved from reference TRBV7-4 and TRBJ1-3, is GAGVSQSPRYKVAKRGRDVALRCDSISGHVTLYWYRQTLGQGSEVLTYSQSDAQRDKSGRPSGRFSAERPERSVSTLKIQRTEQGDSAVYLCVSSLGRINTIYFGEGSWLTVV.

This clonotype turned up a few times. V is TRBV6-4 and J is TRBJ2-1; D ambiguous. In germline, CDR1 is MRHNA, CDR2 SNTAGT. The germline V and J ends were trimmed by 6 bases and 4 bases, with 16 bases remaining between them. This CDR3 spans 15 amino acids. DNA of the CDR3: TGTGCCAGCAGCGTCTCCCTTGGTGCTTACAATGAGCAGTTCTTC. Protein product: CASSVSLGAYNEQFF.

The V call is TRBV2, the J call TRBJ1-1; tentatively, D is TRBD1 (5 bases). V shed 6 bases and J shed 6 bases, with 14 bases lying between them. CDR1 is SNHLY and CDR2 is FYNNEI in the germline V gene. The CDR3 totals 13 residues. CDR3 DNA sequence: TGTGCCAGCAGCGATCCCCGGGACCCTGAAGCTTTCTTT. Protein product: CASSDPRDPEAFF.

The sample holds a few counts of this clonotype. The chain has TRBV7-6 and TRBJ2-6; D remains unclear. There are 16 residues in the CDR3. Per the germline V gene, CDR1 is SGHVS and CDR2 is FNYEAQ. V lost 5 bases and J lost 0, with 11 bases in between. As DNA, the CDR3 is TGTGCCAGCAGCCTTCGGACGCCCTCTGGGGCCAACGTCCTGACTTTC. The encoded protein is CASSLRTPSGANVLTF. The whole variable domain, remainder taken from reference TRBV7-6 and TRBJ2-6, is GAGVSQSPRYKVTKRGQDVALRCDPISGHVSLYWYRQALGQGPEFLTYFNYEAQQDKSGLPNDRFSAERPEGSISTLTIQRTEQRDSAMYRCASSLRTPSGANVLTFGAGSRLTVL.

This clonotype occurred many times. The chain is built from TRBV15 and TRBJ2-3; D remains ambiguous. V gave up 0 bases and J gave up 7 bases, with 8 bases separating them. Looked up from germline, CDR1 is LNHNV and CDR2 is YYDKDF (reference sequence). The CDR3 has 13 amino acids. CDR3 amino acids: CATSREDAYTQYF. CDR3 nucleotide sequence: TGTGCCACCAGCAGAGAGGACGCATATACGCAGTATTTT.

The chain is built from TRBV4-3 and TRBJ2-5; D not certain. Trimming took off 3 bases at V and 2 bases at J, with 7 bases between the two ends. The CDR3 contains 13 residues. Looked up from germline, CDR1 is LGHNA and CDR2 is YSLEER. As DNA, the CDR3 is TGCGCCAGCAGCCAGGTGAAACAAGAGACCCAGTACTTC. Translating gives CASSQVKQETQYF.

J is TRBJ1-4 and V is TRBV11-2, with 7 bases matching TRBD1. Per the germline V gene, CDR1 is SGHAT and CDR2 is FQNNGV. This CDR3 is 18 amino acids long. J gave up 8 bases and V 0 bases, and 15 bases lay outside the gene matches. The CDR3 DNA reads TGTGCCAGCAGCTTAGATCTGAGTAGCAGGGGGGTTCGGGAAAAACTGTTTTTT. It yields the protein CASSLDLSSRGVREKLFF.

Only a few counts were recorded for this clonotype. This rearrangement joins TRBV10-2 to TRBJ2-2; D possibly corresponds to TRBD1 (5 bases). This CDR3 region has 13 residues. V gave up 2 bases and J gave up 6 bases, with 7 bases separating them. CDR1 and CDR2 (germline): WSHSY, SAAADI. The DNA for the CDR3 is TGCGCCAGCAGTGAGGGCAGGGCCGGGGAGCTGTTTTTT. Its protein product is CASSEGRAGELFF.

The chain is built from TRBV9 and TRBJ2-7; TRBD2 is a possible D gene (6 bases). Trimming cost V 2 bases and J 2 bases, with 11 bases left between them. CDR1 SGDLS and CDR2 YYNGEE come from the germline V gene. The CDR3 is made up of 14 amino acids. The CDR3 region is CASSVGRGAYEQYF. The CDR3 DNA is TGTGCCAGCAGCGTTGGTCGCGGGGCCTACGAGCAGTACTTC. Together with reference TRBV9 and TRBJ2-7, the CDR3 gives the full variable domain: DSGVTQTPKHLITATGQRVTLRCSPRSGDLSVYWYQQSLDQGLQFLIQYYNGEERAKGNILERFSAQQFPDLHSELNLSSLELGDSALYFCASSVGRGAYEQYFGPGTRLTVT.

This clonotype was counted at least ten times. The chain uses TRBV7-2 and TRBJ2-2; no firm D call. The CDR3 has 14 amino acids. In germline, CDR1 is SGHTA, CDR2 FQGNSA. Trimming left V 5 bases short and J 9 bases short, with 16 bases between. This CDR3 reads CASSPRHWPRELFF. The CDR3 coding sequence is TGTGCCAGCAGCCCTCGTCATTGGCCGAGGGAGCTGTTTTTT.

The chain recombines TRBV27 with TRBJ1-6; TRBD1 aligns across 8 bases. Germline V gene lookup returns CDR1 MNHEY and CDR2 SMNVEV (reference sequence). Trimming removed 5 bases from V and 7 bases from J; junction bases left unmatched: 7. The CDR3 spans 15 residues. The CDR3 reads CASSLPDRANSPLHF. For the CDR3, the DNA is TGTGCCAGCAGTCTCCCGGACAGGGCGAATTCACCCCTCCACTTT.

V and J are TRBV6-6 and TRBJ1-5; the D is unclear. The CDR3 has 15 amino acids. CDR1 is MNHNY, CDR2 SVGAGI, per germline (reference sequence). V was clipped by 0 bases and J by 5 bases, with 11 bases between them. The CDR3, as DNA: TGTGCCAGCAGTTACTCCGGGCCTCCAGATCAGCCCCAGCATTTT. Its translation is CASSYSGPPDQPQHF.

This clonotype was seen many times. The chain has TRBV11-2 and TRBJ2-3; 10 bases match TRBD2. The CDR3 contains 16 residues. Unmatched junction bases numbered 7, after V lost 4 bases and J lost 3 bases. CDR1 is SGHAT and CDR2 is FQNNGV in the germline V gene. CDR3 bases: TGTGCCAGCAGCTCTACCCTAGCGGGAGTAACAGATACGCAGTATTTT. Its protein is CASSSTLAGVTDTQYF.

The genes are TRBV5-6 and TRBJ2-4, with D hard to call. Trimming removed 0 bases at V and 0 bases at J, with 10 bases between. Germline values: CDR1 SGHDT, CDR2 YYEEEE. This CDR3 is 16 amino acids long. The CDR3 nucleotides are TGTGCCAGCAGCTTGGAGGGCTTCCTAGCCAAAAACATTCAGTACTTC. Protein: CASSLEGFLAKNIQYF.

The sample holds many counts of this clonotype. This sequence joins TRBV7-7 and TRBJ2-2; no clear D. V lost 2 bases and J lost 1, with 17 bases in between. The CDR3 sequence is 18 residues long. Germline values: CDR1 SSHAT, CDR2 FNYEAQ (reference sequence). The CDR3 protein is CASSLSKGKTLNTGELFF. CDR3 DNA: TGTGCCAGCAGCTTATCGAAAGGCAAGACACTGAACACCGGGGAGCTGTTTTTT.

This clonotype was picked up many times. The chain links TRBV12-3 or TRBV12-4 to TRBJ1-1; no definite D call. This CDR3 is 16 amino acids long. Deletions cut 1 base from V and 4 bases from J, with 16 bases between. In DNA form, the CDR3 reads TGTGCCAGCAGTTTAGGGAGGGTTTGGCGGGGCACTGAAGCTTTCTTT. Its protein is CASSLGRVWRGTEAFF.

This clonotype was seen many times. J is TRBJ2-1 and V is TRBV7-9; 9 bases match TRBD2. CDR3 length: 16 amino acids. Trimming cost V 2 bases and J 8 bases; bases outside gene matches: 10. Germline loops: CDR1 SEHNR, CDR2 FQNEAQ (reference sequence). CDR3 nucleotide sequence: TGTGCCAGCAGCTTACTAGCGGGAACCGCCGGACATGAGCAGTTCTTC. Its translation: CASSLLAGTAGHEQFF.

In this sample, this clonotype turned up many times. The gene calls are TRBV28 and TRBJ2-3, with 11 bases identical to TRBD2. Germline CDR1 is MDHEN and CDR2 is SYDVKM. J was trimmed by 3 bases and V by 2 bases; bases with no gene match: 4. This CDR3 has 16 residues. The CDR3 DNA reads as TGTGCCAGCAGTTTAGGGGCTAGCGGGAGGACAGATACGCAGTATTTT. This sequence encodes CASSLGASGRTDTQYF.

As regards this clonotype: At one of its ends the junction is not consistent with the germline gene, which may arise from a read error. The rearrangement uses TRBV6-6 and TRBJ2-5; 8 bases are a match to TRBD2. CDR3 length: 14 residues. The germline CDR1 and CDR2 sequences are MNHNY and SVGAGI (reference sequence). The CDR3 sequence is CANSVGLAQETQYF. In DNA form, the CDR3 reads TGTGCCAACAGTGTTGGACTAGCCCAAGAGACCCAGTACTTC.